In its sample, the clone carrying this T cell receptor (beta chain) was seen a few times. There are 16 residues in the CDR3. The germline V gene has CDR1 MNHEY and CDR2 SVGEGT. V lost 2 bases to trimming and J lost 6 bases; unmatched junction nucleotides: 10. A single record per CDR3 protein comes from TCRdb applying MiXCR to the RT-PCR reads. The data hold about 680,000 distinct CDR3 sequences, with more than 13% observed a single time. The sequencing input was memory CD4+ T cells from blood. V usage is TRBV6-2 or TRBV6-3 and J usage is TRBJ1-2; 9 bases are a match to TRBD1. This sequence was found in a female donor in good health, serving as a healthy control. The CDR3, as DNA: TGTGCCAGCAGTTACCTCCCCGGGACAGGGTCCGATGGCTACACCTTC. Protein: CASSYLPGTGSDGYTF.